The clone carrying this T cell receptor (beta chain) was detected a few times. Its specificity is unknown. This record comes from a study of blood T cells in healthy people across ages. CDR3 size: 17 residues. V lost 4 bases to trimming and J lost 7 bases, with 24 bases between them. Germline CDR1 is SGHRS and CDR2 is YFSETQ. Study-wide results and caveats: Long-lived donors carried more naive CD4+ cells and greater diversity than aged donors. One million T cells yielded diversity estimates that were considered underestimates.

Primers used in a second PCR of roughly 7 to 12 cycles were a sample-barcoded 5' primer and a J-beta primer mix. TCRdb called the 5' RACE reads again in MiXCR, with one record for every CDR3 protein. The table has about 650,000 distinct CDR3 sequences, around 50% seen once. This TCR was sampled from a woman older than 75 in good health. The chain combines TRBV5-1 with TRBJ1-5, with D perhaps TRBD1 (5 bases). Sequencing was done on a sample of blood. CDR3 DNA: TGCGCCAGCAGCCTGGGACCCGGCAGTGGGTTTAGGCAGCCCCAGCATTTT. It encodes CASSLGPGSGFRQPQHF.